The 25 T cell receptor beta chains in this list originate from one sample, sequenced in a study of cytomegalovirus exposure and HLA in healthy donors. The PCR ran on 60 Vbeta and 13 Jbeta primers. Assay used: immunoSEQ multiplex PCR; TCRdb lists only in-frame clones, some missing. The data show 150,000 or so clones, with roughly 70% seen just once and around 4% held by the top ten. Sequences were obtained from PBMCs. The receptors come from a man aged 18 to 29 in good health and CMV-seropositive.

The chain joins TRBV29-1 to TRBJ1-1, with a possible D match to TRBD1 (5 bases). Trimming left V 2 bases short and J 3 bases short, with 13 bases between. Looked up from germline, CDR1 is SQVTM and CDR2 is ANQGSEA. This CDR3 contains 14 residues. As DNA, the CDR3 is TGCAGCGTTGAAAAGGGGTCCCTACACACTGAAGCTTTCTTT. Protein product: CSVEKGSLHTEAFF.

CDR3 region: CASSLTGEQYF. In DNA, the CDR3 is TGCGCCAGCAGTCTTACCGGGGAGCAGTACTTC. The chain carries TRBV23-1 and TRBJ2-7; no firm D call. TRBV23-1 is reported as an ORF; its role is uncertain. CDR3 length: 11 residues. V shed 4 bases and J shed 7 bases, with 8 bases lying between them.

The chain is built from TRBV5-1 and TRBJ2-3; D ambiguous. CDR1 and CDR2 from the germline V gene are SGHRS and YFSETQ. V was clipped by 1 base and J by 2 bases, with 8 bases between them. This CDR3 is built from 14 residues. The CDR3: CASSLSSFTDTQYF. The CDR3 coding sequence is TGCGCCAGCAGCTTGTCGTCCTTCACAGATACGCAGTATTTT. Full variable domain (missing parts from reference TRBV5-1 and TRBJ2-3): KAGVTQTPRYLIKTRGQQVTLSCSPISGHRSVSWYQQTPGQGLQFLFEYFSETQRNKGNFPGRFSGRQFSNSRSEMNVSTLELGDSALYLCASSLSSFTDTQYFGPGTRLTVL.

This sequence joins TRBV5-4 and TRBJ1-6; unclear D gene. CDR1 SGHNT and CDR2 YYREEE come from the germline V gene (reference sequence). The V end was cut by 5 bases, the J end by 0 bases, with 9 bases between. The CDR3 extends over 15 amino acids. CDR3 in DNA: TGTGCCAGCAGAGTATGGAGCTCCTATAATTCACCCCTCCACTTT. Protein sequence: CASRVWSSYNSPLHF.

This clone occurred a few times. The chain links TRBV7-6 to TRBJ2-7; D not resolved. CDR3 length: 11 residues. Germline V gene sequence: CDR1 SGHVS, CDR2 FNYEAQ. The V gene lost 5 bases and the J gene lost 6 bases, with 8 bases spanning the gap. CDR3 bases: TGTGCCAGCAGCCCCTTCTGCGAGCAGTACTTC. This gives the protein CASSPFCEQYF.

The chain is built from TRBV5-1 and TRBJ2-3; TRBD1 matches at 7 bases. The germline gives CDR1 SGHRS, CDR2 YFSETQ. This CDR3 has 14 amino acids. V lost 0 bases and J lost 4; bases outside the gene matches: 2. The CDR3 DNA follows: TGCGCCAGCAGCTTGGGACAGGGCTCAGATACGCAGTATTTT. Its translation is CASSLGQGSDTQYF.

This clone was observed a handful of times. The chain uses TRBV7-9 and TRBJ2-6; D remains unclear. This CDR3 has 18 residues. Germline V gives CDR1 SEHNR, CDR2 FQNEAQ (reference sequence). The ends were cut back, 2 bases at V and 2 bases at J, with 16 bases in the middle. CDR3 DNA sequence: TGTGCCAGCAGCTTACACGGCGCGGCCTCCGCTGGGGCCAACGTCCTGACTTTC. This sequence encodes CASSLHGAASAGANVLTF.

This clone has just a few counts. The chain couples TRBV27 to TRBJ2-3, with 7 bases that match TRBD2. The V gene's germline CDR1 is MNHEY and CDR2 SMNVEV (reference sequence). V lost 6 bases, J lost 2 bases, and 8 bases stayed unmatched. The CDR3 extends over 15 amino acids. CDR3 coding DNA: TGTGCCAGCAGCCTTTGGGGGGGGGACACAGATACGCAGTATTTT. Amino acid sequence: CASSLWGGDTDTQYF.

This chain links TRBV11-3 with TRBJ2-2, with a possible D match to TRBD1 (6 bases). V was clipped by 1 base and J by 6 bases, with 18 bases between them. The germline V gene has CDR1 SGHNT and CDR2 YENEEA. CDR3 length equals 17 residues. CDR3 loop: CASSLAGTGWSAGELFF. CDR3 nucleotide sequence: TGTGCCAGCAGCTTAGCAGGCACAGGGTGGTCGGCCGGGGAGCTGTTTTTT.

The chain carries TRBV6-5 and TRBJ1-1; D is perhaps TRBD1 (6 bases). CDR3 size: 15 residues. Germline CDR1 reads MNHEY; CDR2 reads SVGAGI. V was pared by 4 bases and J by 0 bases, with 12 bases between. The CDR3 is CASSSPGTMNTEAFF. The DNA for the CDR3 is TGTGCCAGCAGTTCCCCCGGGACAATGAACACTGAAGCTTTCTTT.

The CDR3, as DNA: TGCAGCGTTGACAGACTCCAGAAGTTAGATACGCAGTATTTT. This gives the protein CSVDRLQKLDTQYF. The chain is built from TRBV29-1 and TRBJ2-3; D is uncertain. This CDR3 contains 14 residues. Germline lookup yields CDR1 SQVTM and CDR2 ANQGSEA. V lost 3 bases to trimming and J lost 5 bases, with 15 bases between them.

For the CDR3, the DNA is TGTGCCAGTAGAACTAGCGGGGTTTACAATGAGCAGTTCTTC. The encoded protein is CASRTSGVYNEQFF. The chain employs TRBV27 and TRBJ2-1; TRBD2 aligns across 10 bases. J gave up 4 bases and V 9 bases, and 6 bases lay outside the gene matches. This CDR3 is 14 amino acids long. Germline lookup yields CDR1 MNHEY and CDR2 SMNVEV (reference sequence).

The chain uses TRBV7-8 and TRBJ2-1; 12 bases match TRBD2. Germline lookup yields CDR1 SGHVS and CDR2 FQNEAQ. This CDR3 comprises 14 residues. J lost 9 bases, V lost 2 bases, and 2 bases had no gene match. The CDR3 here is CASSLLAGGFEQFF. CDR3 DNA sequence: TGTGCCAGCAGCTTACTAGCGGGAGGGTTTGAGCAGTTCTTC.

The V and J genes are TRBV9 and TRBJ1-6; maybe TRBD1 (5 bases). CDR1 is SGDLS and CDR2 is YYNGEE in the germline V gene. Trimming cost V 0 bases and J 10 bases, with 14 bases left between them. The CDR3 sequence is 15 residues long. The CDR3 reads CASSVVEGMGSPLHF. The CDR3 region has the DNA TGTGCCAGCAGCGTAGTGGAGGGGATGGGCTCACCCCTCCACTTT.

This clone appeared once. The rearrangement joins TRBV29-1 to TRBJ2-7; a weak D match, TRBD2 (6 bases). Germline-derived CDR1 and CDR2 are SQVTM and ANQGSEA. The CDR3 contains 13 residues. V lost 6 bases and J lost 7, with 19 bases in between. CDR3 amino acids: CSVALGTVGEQYF. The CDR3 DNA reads TGCAGCGTAGCCCTCGGGACTGTGGGGGAGCAGTACTTC.

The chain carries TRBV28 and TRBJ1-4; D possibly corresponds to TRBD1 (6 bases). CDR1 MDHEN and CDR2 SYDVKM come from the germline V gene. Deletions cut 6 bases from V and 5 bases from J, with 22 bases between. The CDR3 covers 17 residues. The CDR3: CASSRLILRTVNEKLFF. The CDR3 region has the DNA TGTGCCAGCAGCCGCCTGATCCTAAGGACAGTAAATGAAAAACTGTTTTTT.

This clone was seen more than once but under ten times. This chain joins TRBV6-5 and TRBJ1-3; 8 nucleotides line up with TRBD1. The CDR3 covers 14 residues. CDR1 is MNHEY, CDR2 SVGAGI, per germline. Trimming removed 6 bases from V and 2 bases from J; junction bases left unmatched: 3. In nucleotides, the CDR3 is TGTGCCAGCAGACACAGGGGGACTGGAAACACCATATATTTT. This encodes CASRHRGTGNTIYF.

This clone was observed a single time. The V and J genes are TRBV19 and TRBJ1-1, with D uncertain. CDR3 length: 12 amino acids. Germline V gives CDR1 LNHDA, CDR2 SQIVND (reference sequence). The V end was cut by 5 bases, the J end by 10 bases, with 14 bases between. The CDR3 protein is CASSPPGGVAFF. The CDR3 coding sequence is TGTGCCAGTAGTCCCCCCGGCGGGGTAGCTTTCTTT.

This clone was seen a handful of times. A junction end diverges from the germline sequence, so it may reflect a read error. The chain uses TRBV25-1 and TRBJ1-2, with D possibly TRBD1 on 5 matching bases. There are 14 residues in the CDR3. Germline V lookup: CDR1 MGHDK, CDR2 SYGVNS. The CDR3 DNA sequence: TGTGCCAGCAGTCTCGCGGGACTCGACTATGGCTGCACCTTC. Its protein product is CASSLAGLDYGCTF.

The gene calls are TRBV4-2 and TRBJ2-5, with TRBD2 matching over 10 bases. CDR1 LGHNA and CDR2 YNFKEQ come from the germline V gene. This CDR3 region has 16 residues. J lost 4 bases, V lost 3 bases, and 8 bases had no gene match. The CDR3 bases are TGTGCCAGCAGCCAGTCTCCCCTAGCGGGAGCAGAGACCCAGTACTTC. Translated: CASSQSPLAGAETQYF.

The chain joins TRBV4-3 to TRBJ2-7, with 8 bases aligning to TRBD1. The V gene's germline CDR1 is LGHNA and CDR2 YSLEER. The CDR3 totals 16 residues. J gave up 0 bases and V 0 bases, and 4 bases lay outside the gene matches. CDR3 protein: CASSQDQGAGSYEQYF. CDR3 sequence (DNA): TGCGCCAGCAGCCAAGATCAGGGGGCAGGCTCCTACGAGCAGTACTTC.

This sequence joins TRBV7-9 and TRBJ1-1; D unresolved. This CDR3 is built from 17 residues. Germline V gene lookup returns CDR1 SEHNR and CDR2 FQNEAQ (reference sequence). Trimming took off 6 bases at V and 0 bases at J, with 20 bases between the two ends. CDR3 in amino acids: CASSRRRRAFMNTEAFF. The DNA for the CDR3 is TGTGCCAGCAGTCGAAGACGGCGGGCATTTATGAACACTGAAGCTTTCTTT.

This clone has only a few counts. The CDR3 here is CAWDSLSYEQYF. The CDR3 DNA sequence: TGTGCCTGGGACAGTCTCTCCTACGAGCAGTACTTC. The gene calls are TRBV30 and TRBJ2-7; possible D gene TRBD1, 5 bases. Per germline, CDR1 GTSNPN and CDR2 SVGIG (reference sequence). Trimming cost V 5 bases and J 0 bases, with 8 bases left between them. CDR3 length: 12 residues.

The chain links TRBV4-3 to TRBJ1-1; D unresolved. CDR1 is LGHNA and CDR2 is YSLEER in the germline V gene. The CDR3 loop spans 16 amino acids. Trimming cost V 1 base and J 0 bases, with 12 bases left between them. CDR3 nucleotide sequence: TGCGCCAGCAGCCAAGGGGGAGGGCCTGTGAACACTGAAGCTTTCTTT. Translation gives CASSQGGGPVNTEAFF.

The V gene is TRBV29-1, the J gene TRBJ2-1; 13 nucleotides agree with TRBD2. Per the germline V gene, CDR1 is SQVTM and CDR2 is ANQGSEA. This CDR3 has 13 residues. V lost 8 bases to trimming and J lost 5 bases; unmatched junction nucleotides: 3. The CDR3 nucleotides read TGCAGCACGGGACTAGCGGGGAACAATGAGCAGTTCTTC. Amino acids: CSTGLAGNNEQFF.